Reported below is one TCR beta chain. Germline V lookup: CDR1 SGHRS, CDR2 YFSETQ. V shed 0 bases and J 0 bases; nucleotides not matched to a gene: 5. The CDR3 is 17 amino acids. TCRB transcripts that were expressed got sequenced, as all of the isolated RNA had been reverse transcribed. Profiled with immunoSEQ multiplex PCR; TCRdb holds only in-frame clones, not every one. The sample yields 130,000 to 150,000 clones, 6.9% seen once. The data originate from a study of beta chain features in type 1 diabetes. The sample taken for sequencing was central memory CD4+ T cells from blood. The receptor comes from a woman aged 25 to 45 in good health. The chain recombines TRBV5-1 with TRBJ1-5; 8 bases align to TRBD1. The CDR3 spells CASSLDPGGISNQPQHF. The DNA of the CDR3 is TGCGCCAGCAGCTTGGATCCAGGGGGCATTAGCAATCAGCCCCAGCATTTT.